One sample yielded the 6 T cell receptor beta chains listed below, sequenced in a study of cytomegalovirus exposure and HLA in healthy donors. Profiled with immunoSEQ multiplex PCR; TCRdb holds only in-frame clones, not every one. The table lists some 120,000 clones, 88% of them singletons. The sequenced material came from PBMCs. These receptors were taken from a man aged 30-40 years in good health and CMV-seronegative.

V is TRBV5-6 and J is TRBJ2-5; 13 bases match TRBD2. The ends lost 3 bases at V and 1 base at J; junction bases unmatched: 3. Germline V gene lookup returns CDR1 SGHDT and CDR2 YYEEEE. The CDR3 runs to 16 residues. The chain's CDR3 is CASSYRTSGSQETQYF. The CDR3 DNA reads TGTGCCAGCAGCTACCGGACTAGCGGGAGCCAAGAGACCCAGTACTTC.

This rearrangement joins TRBV29-1 to TRBJ1-4; no reliable D call. Germline CDR1 is SQVTM and CDR2 is ANQGSEA. The V end lost 4 bases, the J end lost 10 bases, and 13 bases lay between the germline ends. This CDR3 spans 12 amino acids. As DNA, the CDR3 is TGCAGCGTTGCCGAGGGTGGAGCAAAACTGTTTTTT. Its translation: CSVAEGGAKLFF.

The genes are TRBV18 and TRBJ1-2; D possibly corresponds to TRBD1 (5 bases). The V end was cut by 3 bases, the J end by 6 bases, with 11 bases between. Germline CDR1 is KGHSH and CDR2 is LQKENI. The CDR3 sequence is 13 residues long. This chain's CDR3 is CASSPMGGDGYTF. CDR3 DNA sequence: TGTGCCAGCTCACCGATGGGGGGGGATGGCTACACCTTC.

The V call is TRBV11-2, the J call TRBJ1-2; D gene unclear. Germline V gene lookup returns CDR1 SGHAT and CDR2 FQNNGV. This CDR3 has 14 residues. The V end was cut by 3 bases, the J end by 4 bases, with 12 bases between. The CDR3 region is CASSLWQAPYGYTF. The CDR3 DNA sequence: TGTGCCAGCAGCTTGTGGCAGGCCCCCTATGGCTACACCTTC.

The V call is TRBV28, the J call TRBJ1-2; D is unclear. The V and J ends lost 5 bases and 0 bases respectively, with 10 bases between them. CDR3 length: 14 amino acids. The V gene's germline CDR1 is MDHEN and CDR2 SYDVKM. In nucleotides, the CDR3 is TGTGCCAGCAGTGACTATCTCCCTAACTATGGCTACACCTTC. It is translated as CASSDYLPNYGYTF.

The J gene is TRBJ2-5, the V gene TRBV5-1; 7 bases align to TRBD1. J gave up 0 bases and V 0 bases, and 11 bases lay outside the gene matches. Germline V gene data show CDR1 as SGHRS and CDR2 as YFSETQ. The CDR3 contains 18 residues. CDR3 residues: CASSLAAGTELYQETQYF. The CDR3 nucleotides read TGCGCCAGCAGCTTGGCGGCCGGGACAGAGCTGTACCAAGAGACCCAGTACTTC.